Shown below are 9 T cell receptor beta chains from a single sample sequenced in a study of T cell responses to AZD1222 COVID-19 vaccine. Sequenced by immunoSEQ multiplex PCR; TCRdb stores in-frame clones only, minus some. The sample includes about 200,000 clones, 90% to 95% of them seen just once. The input for sequencing was peripheral blood, taken 28 days after the second AZD1222 dose. The receptors originated from an adult who received the AZD1222 COVID-19 vaccine.

The chain combines TRBV5-1 with TRBJ2-3, with a tentative D call TRBD1 (6 bases). Germline CDR1 SGHRS, CDR2 YFSETQ. The germline V and J ends were trimmed by 4 bases and 3 bases, with 18 bases remaining between them. The CDR3 runs 16 residues. CDR3 in amino acids: CASSLEVGRGTDTQYF. The CDR3, as DNA: TGCGCCAGCAGCCTAGAGGTGGGCAGGGGTACAGATACGCAGTATTTT.

This clone occurred once. The chain uses TRBV5-4 and TRBJ1-1; 7 nucleotides line up with TRBD1. The CDR3 has 15 amino acids. V gave up 3 bases and J gave up 0 bases; unmatched junction bases: 5. The germline gives CDR1 SGHNT, CDR2 YYREEE (reference sequence). CDR3 nucleotide sequence: TGTGCCAGCAGCTCTAGACAGGGTATGAACACTGAAGCTTTCTTT. Protein: CASSSRQGMNTEAFF.

The CDR3 reads CSASVPDRLSGGYTF. The DNA for the CDR3 is TGCAGTGCTAGTGTCCCGGACAGGTTATCCGGTGGCTACACCTTC. The chain employs TRBV20-1 and TRBJ1-2, with 7 positions matching TRBD1. The CDR3 has 15 residues. CDR1 is DFQATT and CDR2 is SNEGSKA in the germline V gene (reference sequence). With 3 bases clipped from V and 7 bases from J, the junction kept 14 bases outside the gene matches.

The gene calls are TRBV3-1 (or the pseudogene TRBV3-2) and TRBJ2-7, with D unresolved. The CDR3 has 14 amino acids. Per germline, CDR1 LGHDT and CDR2 YNNKEL (reference sequence). V lost 0 bases, J lost 0 bases, and 6 bases lay in between. CDR3 nucleotide sequence: TGTGCCAGCAGCCAAGAGGAAACCTCCTACGAGCAGTACTTC. It codes for CASSQEETSYEQYF.

This clone has just a few counts. This chain uses TRBV7-3 with TRBJ2-7; 9 bases are shared with TRBD1. Germline V gene lookup returns CDR1 SGHTA and CDR2 FQGTGA. Trimming at V came to 6 bases and at J to 2 bases, leaving 8 bases not matched to a gene. This CDR3 has 15 residues. This CDR3 reads CASRYRGQGTYEQYF. DNA for the CDR3: TGTGCCAGCAGGTACCGGGGACAGGGTACCTACGAGCAGTACTTC.

The V call is TRBV7-2, the J call TRBJ1-3, with D uncertain. Trimming cost V 4 bases and J 2 bases, with 15 bases left between them. The CDR3 has 16 amino acids. Germline assignment: CDR1 SGHTA and CDR2 FQGNSA. The CDR3 DNA reads TGTGCCAGCAGCTCCCTCCCCGGGGTAGCTGGAAACACCATATATTTT. It yields the protein CASSSLPGVAGNTIYF.

The chain uses TRBV19 and TRBJ1-1, with TRBD1 as a possible D gene (6 bases). The V gene lost 11 bases and the J gene lost 1 base, with 20 bases spanning the gap. The CDR3 loop spans 15 amino acids. CDR1 and CDR2 from the germline V gene are LNHDA and SQIVND (reference sequence). Here the CDR3 reads CASRRVGGPNTEAFF. CDR3 coding DNA: TGTGCCTCCAGGCGGGTGGGGGGGCCGAACACTGAAGCTTTCTTT.

The V gene is TRBV5-5, the J gene TRBJ1-1; D gene ambiguous. V lost 3 bases to trimming and J lost 1 base, with 19 bases between them. The CDR3 is 17 residues long. Germline CDR1 is SGHKS and CDR2 is YYEKEE (reference sequence). CDR3 nucleotide sequence: TGTGCCAGCAGCTCACCTTCGAGGGATGTGCAGAACACTGAAGCTTTCTTT. Translation: CASSSPSRDVQNTEAFF.

This clone was picked up one time. This chain uses TRBV5-8 with TRBJ1-4; D gene ambiguous. Germline assignment: CDR1 SGHTS and CDR2 YDEGEE. V was cut by 1 base and J by 8 bases, with 12 bases left in between. The CDR3 runs 14 residues. The CDR3: CASSLHSGREKLFF. DNA of the CDR3: TGTGCCAGCAGCTTGCACAGCGGGAGGGAAAAACTGTTTTTT.